This T cell receptor beta chain appears in the sequencing data of a study of blood T cell repertoires in COVID-19. Some clones are missing from TCRdb's copy, which holds only in-frame ones; the method was immunoSEQ multiplex PCR. The table has about 180,000 clones, 89% seen once. Deletions cut 3 bases from V and 2 bases from J, with 4 bases between. Germline CDR1 reads SGHTA; CDR2 reads FQGNSA. The CDR3 extends over 12 amino acids. Specimen: PBMCs or T cells enriched from blood (not recorded which). The chain recombines TRBV7-2 with TRBJ2-5; no firm D call. This clonotype was sampled from a woman aged 40 to 50 with acute COVID-19. The DNA of the CDR3 is TGTGCCAGCAGCTTCCGGCAAGAGACCCAGTACTTC. Protein sequence: CASSFRQETQYF.